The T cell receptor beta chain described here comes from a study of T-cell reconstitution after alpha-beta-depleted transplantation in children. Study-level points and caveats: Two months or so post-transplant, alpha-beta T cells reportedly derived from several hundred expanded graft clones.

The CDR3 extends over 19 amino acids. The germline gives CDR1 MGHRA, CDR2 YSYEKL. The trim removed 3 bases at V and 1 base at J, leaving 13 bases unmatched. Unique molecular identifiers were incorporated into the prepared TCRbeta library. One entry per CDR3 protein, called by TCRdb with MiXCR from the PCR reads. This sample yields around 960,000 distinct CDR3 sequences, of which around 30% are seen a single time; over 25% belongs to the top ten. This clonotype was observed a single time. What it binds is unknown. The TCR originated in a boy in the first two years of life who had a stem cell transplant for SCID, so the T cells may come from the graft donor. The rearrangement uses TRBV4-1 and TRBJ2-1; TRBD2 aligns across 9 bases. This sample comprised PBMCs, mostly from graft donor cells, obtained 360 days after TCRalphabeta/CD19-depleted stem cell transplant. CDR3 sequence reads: CASSHLRGTSSRSYNEQFF. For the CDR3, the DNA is TGCGCCAGCAGCCACCTCAGAGGGACTAGCAGTCGGTCCTACAATGAGCAGTTCTTC.